The rows below give T cell receptor beta chains drawn from one sample of a study of blood T cell repertoires in COVID-19. Generated by immunoSEQ multiplex PCR, the TCRdb table keeps only in-frame clones and is missing some. The sample lists approximately 300,000 clones, roughly 90% seen once, with about 11% in the top ten. Sequencing input: peripheral blood. These receptors were collected from a woman in her thirties with COVID-19, enrolled during active disease. Each CDR3 is given with its conserved first and last residue. The D gene is left open where the match is weak. Clone size is given for some rows only: seen once, a few or many times, or a class if the clone is expanded.

TRBD1	TRBV6-5	TRBJ1-3	NA	13	TGTGCCAGCACCTGGGACAGCCGAAACACCATATATTTT	CASTWDSRNTIYF
NA	TRBV2	TRBJ2-5	NA	14	TGTGCCAGCAGAGACAGGAGCTTCCAAGAGACCCAGTACTTC	CASRDRSFQETQYF
NA	TRBV9	TRBJ2-4	NA	14	TGTGCCAGCAGCCAAGGGAACAGCGGAAACATTCAGTACTTC	CASSQGNSGNIQYF
TRBD1	TRBV5-1	TRBJ2-7	NA	14	TGCGCCAGCAGTTTGGCGGGACAGGGCTCCGAGCAGTACTTC	CASSLAGQGSEQYF
NA	TRBV5-1	TRBJ1-3	NA	16	TGCGCCAGCAGCTTGTTCGGGGAGGGCACTGGAAACACCATATATTTT	CASSLFGEGTGNTIYF
TRBD1	TRBV6-6	TRBJ1-4	NA	12	TGTGCCAGCGGACAGGGTACGCAAAAACTGTTTTTT	CASGQGTQKLFF
TRBD1	TRBV6-5	TRBJ1-1	few	15	TGTGCCAGCAGACGCTCGGGCAGGGGGGACACTGAAGCTTTCTTT	CASRRSGRGDTEAFF
TRBD1	TRBV7-8	TRBJ1-1	NA	15	TGTGCCAGCAGCTTGTCTCGGACAGGGGGCCCTGAAGCTTTCTTT	CASSLSRTGGPEAFF
TRBD1	TRBV19	TRBJ1-2	few	14	TGTGCCAGTAGTATCGGCAGGGGGCCCGCTGGCTACACCTTC	CASSIGRGPAGYTF
NA	TRBV5-1	TRBJ1-2	NA	14	TGCGCCAGCAGCGTAGCAGGGATAGGATATGGCTACACCTTC	CASSVAGIGYGYTF
TRBD2	TRBV30	TRBJ2-7	NA	15	TGTGCCTGGAGGGGAGGGGCCGTCCCCTCATACGAGCAGTACTTC	CAWRGGAVPSYEQYF
TRBD1	TRBV19	TRBJ2-4	NA	14	TGTGCCAGTAGTATGCCGGGACAGAAAAACATTCAGTACTTC	CASSMPGQKNIQYF
TRBD2	TRBV6-2/TRBV6-3	TRBJ2-1	once	17	TGTGCCAGCAGTTATACTAGCGGGAGGAGCTCCTACAATGAGCAGTTCTTC	CASSYTSGRSSYNEQFF
TRBD1	TRBV4-2	TRBJ1-1	NA	17	TGTGCCAGCAGCCCGAATCGGAGAGACAGGGGAGGTACTGAAGCTTTCTTT	CASSPNRRDRGGTEAFF
TRBD2	TRBV24-1	TRBJ2-7	NA	17	TGTGCCACCAGTGCCCCCCAGTCGGGGAGGGCCGCCTACGAGCAGTACTTC	CATSAPQSGRAAYEQYF
TRBD1	TRBV5-1	TRBJ1-4	NA	14	TGCGCCAGCAGTCCGGGACAGGCCTATGAAAAACTGTTTTTT	CASSPGQAYEKLFF
TRBD1	TRBV29-1	TRBJ2-7	NA	13	TGCAGCGCCGGGACCGGGACAGAGTACGAGCAGTACTTC	CSAGTGTEYEQYF
NA	TRBV19	TRBJ1-1	once	12	TGTGCCAGTAGTAGGACGGGATTGGGGGCTTTCTTT	CASSRTGLGAFF
TRBD2	TRBV28	TRBJ2-7	NA	15	TGTGCCAGCAGGCGAGCTAGCGGGAGCGCCTACGAGCAGTACTTC	CASRRASGSAYEQYF
NA	TRBV24-1	TRBJ2-3	NA	17	TGTGCCACCAGTGATTTGTCTTGGAGCGGCCCCACAGATACGCAGTATTTT	CATSDLSWSGPTDTQYF
NA	TRBV19	TRBJ2-2	NA	15	TGTGCCAGTGCTGAGGGCCCTAGGTACACCGGGGAGCTGTTTTTT	CASAEGPRYTGELFF
TRBD2	TRBV5-1	TRBJ2-7	NA	21	TGCGCCAGCAGCTTGGGTATAGGGGGCCTGGGTAGCGGGAGAGAGGTGAACGAGCAGTACTTC	CASSLGIGGLGSGREVNEQYF
TRBD2	TRBV19	TRBJ2-3	NA	16	TGTGCCAGTAGGCCCGGGAGGACGGAAGTATTGGATACGCAGTATTTT	CASRPGRTEVLDTQYF
NA	TRBV9	TRBJ2-1	NA	15	TGTGCCAGCAGCGTAGGGCTTGGCGGGTACAATGAGCAGTTCTTC	CASSVGLGGYNEQFF
NA	TRBV4-3	TRBJ2-3	NA	15	TGCGCCAGCAGCCAGCGGACTCTAAGCACAGATACGCAGTATTTT	CASSQRTLSTDTQYF
NA	TRBV7-9	TRBJ1-1	NA	14	TGTGCCAGCAGCTTTAACCTGGGAGACACTGAAGCTTTCTTT	CASSFNLGDTEAFF
NA	TRBV5-1	TRBJ2-3	once	12	TGCGCCAGCAGCTTCGTCACAGATACGCAGTATTTT	CASSFVTDTQYF
TRBD2	TRBV6-6	TRBJ2-1	NA	16	TGTGCCAGCAGTCTGGGACTAGCGGGAGGGTTTCTTGAGCAGTTCTTC	CASSLGLAGGFLEQFF
NA	TRBV24-1	TRBJ2-7	few	14	TGTGCCACCAGTGATCCACAGGGAAGGTACGAGCAGTACTTC	CATSDPQGRYEQYF
NA	TRBV25-1	TRBJ1-4	NA	15	TGTGCCGGCAGTGACCGCGTGACAGACAATGAAAAACTGTTTTTT	CAGSDRVTDNEKLFF
NA	TRBV12-5	TRBJ2-7	NA	10	TGTGCTAGCGAACGACAGAAGCAGTACTTC	CASERQKQYF
NA	TRBV7-3	TRBJ2-3	NA	13	TGTGCCAGCTGCTCCCCGAACACCAATACGCAGTATTTT	CASCSPNTNTQYF
NA	TRBV19	TRBJ2-5	NA	11	TGTGCCTCACAGGGCCGGGAGACCCAGTACTTC	CASQGRETQYF
TRBD1	TRBV29-1	TRBJ2-1	NA	13	TGCAGCGTTGGGGCGACAGGGCTGGGTGAGCAGTTCTTC	CSVGATGLGEQFF
TRBD1	TRBV28	TRBJ1-3	NA	15	TGTGCCAGCAGTTACGGACAGGGCCCTGGAAACACCATATATTTT	CASSYGQGPGNTIYF
NA	TRBV24-1	TRBJ2-1	NA	14	TGTGCCACCGGAGGGGCCGTCCGTACCGATGAGCAGTTCTTC	CATGGAVRTDEQFF